Below, 16 T cell receptor beta chains from the same sample are listed, as sequenced in a study of cytomegalovirus exposure and HLA in healthy donors. Researchers ran the PCR with 60 Vbeta and 13 Jbeta primers. The data were produced by immunoSEQ multiplex PCR, yet TCRdb's version contains in-frame clones alone and is incomplete. The sample holds about 130,000 clones; just over 70% are singletons and the top ten take approximately 2.6%. The sample taken for sequencing was PBMCs. Every receptor here comes from a woman aged 55-69 years in good health and CMV-seropositive.

The chain recombines TRBV7-9 with TRBJ1-1; D is undetermined. This CDR3 is built from 14 residues. Germline CDR1 is SEHNR and CDR2 is FQNEAQ (reference sequence). V lost 1 base, J lost 1 base, and 7 bases lay in between. CDR3 in amino acids: CASSLGRQNTEAFF. CDR3 in DNA: TGTGCCAGCAGCTTAGGGCGGCAGAACACTGAAGCTTTCTTT.

The V gene is TRBV25-1, the J gene TRBJ1-2; possible D gene TRBD1, 5 bases. Per germline, CDR1 MGHDK and CDR2 SYGVNS. Trimming cost V 4 bases and J 8 bases, with 20 bases left between them. This CDR3 region has 15 residues. CDR3 residues: CASSVPGRGWGGYTF. CDR3 nucleotides: TGTGCCAGCAGTGTTCCAGGGCGGGGATGGGGGGGCTACACCTTC.

V gene TRBV5-1 combines with J gene TRBJ1-4, with TRBD1 identical over 8 bases. The V gene end was trimmed by 5 bases and the J gene end by 0 bases; junction bases not matched to a gene: 6. CDR3 size: 16 residues. Germline V CDR1 and CDR2: SGHRS, YFSETQ. The CDR3 here is CASRIDRGSTNEKLFF. For the CDR3, the DNA is TGCGCCAGCAGGATCGACAGGGGTTCAACTAATGAAAAACTGTTTTTT.

This clone was recorded once. This rearrangement joins TRBV6-1 to TRBJ1-2; 10 nucleotides align to TRBD1. Trimming took 0 bases from V and 8 from J; bases not matched to a gene: 6. The germline gives CDR1 MNHNS, CDR2 SASEGT. This CDR3 is built from 15 residues. The CDR3 here is CASSEAGGTGVGYTF. The CDR3 DNA follows: TGTGCCAGCAGTGAAGCGGGAGGGACAGGGGTCGGCTACACCTTC.

The table lists this clone with a count of one. The V gene is TRBV11-2, the J gene TRBJ2-3; D remains ambiguous. In germline, CDR1 is SGHAT, CDR2 FQNNGV. Trimming pared 0 bases from V and 4 bases from J, leaving 5 bases between. This CDR3 region has 13 residues. The CDR3 region has the DNA TGTGCCAGCAGCTTAGATCATCCAGATACGCAGTATTTT. As protein: CASSLDHPDTQYF.

V usage is TRBV10-1 and J usage is TRBJ1-2; perhaps TRBD1 as D (6 bases). The CDR3 runs 15 residues. V was pared by 8 bases and J by 1 base, with 17 bases between. Germline V lookup: CDR1 WNHNN, CDR2 SYGVQD (reference sequence). Written as DNA, the CDR3 is TGCGCCAGCTGCCTGGACAGCCACTGTAACTATGGCTACACCTTC. Translated, it gives CASCLDSHCNYGYTF.

This chain joins TRBV2 and TRBJ2-7; TRBD2 might be the D (5 bases). From germline, CDR1 is SNHLY and CDR2 FYNNEI. V was shortened by 7 bases and J by 4 bases, with 20 bases between the two germline ends. The CDR3 consists of 15 residues. The CDR3 spells CASNFGGLPTYEQYF. The CDR3 DNA follows: TGTGCCAGCAATTTTGGCGGGCTCCCCACATACGAGCAGTACTTC.

The chain recombines TRBV10-2 with TRBJ2-5; TRBD2 matches 7 bases. Per the germline V gene, CDR1 is WSHSY and CDR2 is SAAADI. The V and J ends lost 6 bases and 5 bases, in that order; junction bases with no gene match: 6. The CDR3 spans 13 residues. CDR3 nucleotide sequence: TGCGCCAGCAGCCCTGGACTAGTTGAGACCCAGTACTTC. As protein: CASSPGLVETQYF.

The rearrangement joins TRBV5-6 to TRBJ2-2; possibly TRBD1 for D (6 bases). V was trimmed by 4 bases and J by 9 bases, leaving 13 bases between them. CDR1 and CDR2 (germline): SGHDT, YYEEEE. The CDR3 is 13 residues long. This CDR3 reads CASSNPQGRELFF. The DNA for the CDR3 is TGTGCCAGCAGCAACCCTCAGGGGAGGGAGCTGTTTTTT.

This chain connects TRBV6-5 to TRBJ1-2; D remains unclear. Per germline, CDR1 MNHEY and CDR2 SVGAGI. The V end lost 6 bases, the J end lost 5 bases, and 10 bases lay between the germline ends. The CDR3 runs 12 residues. The DNA of the CDR3 is TGTGCCAGCAGGACTTCAGCATATGGCTACACCTTC. It specifies CASRTSAYGYTF.

This chain connects TRBV16 to TRBJ2-1; 10 positions agree with TRBD1. CDR1 is KGHSY, CDR2 FQNENV, per germline. After removal of 4 bases from V and 9 bases from J, the junction contained 9 bases not matched to a gene. This CDR3 spans 15 amino acids. CDR3 DNA sequence: TGTGCCAGCAGCCCTACCCGGACAGGGGGATTTGAGCAGTTCTTC. As protein: CASSPTRTGGFEQFF. Based on the CDR3 plus reference TRBV16 and TRBJ2-1, the full variable domain is GEEVAQTPKHLVRGEGQKAKLYCAPIKGHSYVFWYQQVLKNEFKFLISFQNENVFDETGMPKERFSAKCLPNSPCSLEIQATKLEDSAVYFCASSPTRTGGFEQFFGPGTRLTVL.

J is TRBJ2-5 and V is TRBV6-5; 10 bases match TRBD1. Unmatched junction bases numbered 7, after V lost 3 bases and J lost 6 bases. This CDR3 is built from 15 residues. The V gene's germline CDR1 is MNHEY and CDR2 SVGAGI. In DNA form, the CDR3 reads TGTGCCAGCAGTTATTCCTTGGGACAGGGGAAGACCCAGTACTTC. Amino acid sequence: CASSYSLGQGKTQYF.

The V and J genes are TRBV5-1 and TRBJ2-3; 10 bases match TRBD2. The CDR3 consists of 16 residues. Germline lookup yields CDR1 SGHRS and CDR2 YFSETQ. J lost 5 bases, V lost 0 bases, and 6 bases had no gene match. This CDR3 reads CASSLALAGAIDTQYF. The CDR3 bases are TGCGCCAGCAGCTTGGCCCTAGCGGGGGCCATAGATACGCAGTATTTT.

In its sample, this clone was seen a few times. The chain links TRBV30 to TRBJ1-1; TRBD1 matches at 8 bases. The V gene's germline CDR1 is GTSNPN and CDR2 SVGIG (reference sequence). V dropped 0 bases and J dropped 1; count of bases not matched to a gene: 7. The CDR3 totals 16 residues. The CDR3 spells CAWSVRGQDPNTEAFF. The CDR3 DNA reads as TGTGCCTGGAGTGTAAGGGGACAGGACCCGAACACTGAAGCTTTCTTT. Full variable domain (outside the CDR3, taken from reference TRBV30 and TRBJ1-1): SQTIHQWPATLVQPVGSPLSLECTVEGTSNPNLYWYRQAAGRGLQLLFYSVGIGQISSEVPQNLSASRPQDRQFILSSKKLLLSDSGFYLCAWSVRGQDPNTEAFFGQGTRLTVV.

V gene TRBV6-5 combines with J gene TRBJ2-5; possibly TRBD1 for D (6 bases). Near its end, the DNA agrees better with TRBJ2-7, so the J call may be wrong. Germline CDR1 MNHEY, CDR2 SVGAGI. The CDR3 runs 14 residues. CDR3 sequence reads: CASKFGTLAYEQYF. CDR3 DNA: TGTGCCAGCAAGTTTGGGACATTGGCCTACGAGCAGTACTTC.

This clone was observed a single time. The J gene is TRBJ2-7, the V gene TRBV6-1, with 8 positions matching TRBD1. Trimming took 6 bases from V and 4 from J; bases not matched to a gene: 5. The CDR3 length is 13 residues. Germline assignment: CDR1 MNHNS and CDR2 SASEGT. The CDR3 coding sequence is TGTGCCAGCAGCGACAGGGGTAGGTACGAGCAGTACTTC. Translated, it gives CASSDRGRYEQYF.